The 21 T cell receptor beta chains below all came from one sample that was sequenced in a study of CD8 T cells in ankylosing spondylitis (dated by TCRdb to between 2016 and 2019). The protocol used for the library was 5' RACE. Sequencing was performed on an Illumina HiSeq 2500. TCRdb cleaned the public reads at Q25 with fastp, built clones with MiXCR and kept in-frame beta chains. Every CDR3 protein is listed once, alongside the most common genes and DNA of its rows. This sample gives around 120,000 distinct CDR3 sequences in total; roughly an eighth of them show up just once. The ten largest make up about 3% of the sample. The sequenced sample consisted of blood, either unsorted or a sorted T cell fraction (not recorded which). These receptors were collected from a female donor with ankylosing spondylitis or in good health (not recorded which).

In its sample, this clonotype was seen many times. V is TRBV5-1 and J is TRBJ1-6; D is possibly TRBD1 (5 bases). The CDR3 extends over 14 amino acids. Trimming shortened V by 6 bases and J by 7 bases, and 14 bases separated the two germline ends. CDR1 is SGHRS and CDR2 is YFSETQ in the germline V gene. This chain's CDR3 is CASTRDPENSPLHF. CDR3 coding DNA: TGCGCCAGCACCCGGGACCCCGAAAATTCACCCCTCCACTTT.

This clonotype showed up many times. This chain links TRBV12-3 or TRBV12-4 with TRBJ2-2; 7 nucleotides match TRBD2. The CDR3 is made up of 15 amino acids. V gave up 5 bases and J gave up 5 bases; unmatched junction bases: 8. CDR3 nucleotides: TGTGCCAGCAGTCTCCGTTTGGGAGGGACCGGGGAGCTGTTTTTT. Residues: CASSLRLGGTGELFF.

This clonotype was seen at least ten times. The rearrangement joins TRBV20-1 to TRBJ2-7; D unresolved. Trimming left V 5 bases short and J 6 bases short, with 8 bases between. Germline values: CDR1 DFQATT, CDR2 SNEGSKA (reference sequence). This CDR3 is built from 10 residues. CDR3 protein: CSALYSEQYF. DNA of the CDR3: TGCAGTGCTCTGTATAGCGAGCAGTACTTC.

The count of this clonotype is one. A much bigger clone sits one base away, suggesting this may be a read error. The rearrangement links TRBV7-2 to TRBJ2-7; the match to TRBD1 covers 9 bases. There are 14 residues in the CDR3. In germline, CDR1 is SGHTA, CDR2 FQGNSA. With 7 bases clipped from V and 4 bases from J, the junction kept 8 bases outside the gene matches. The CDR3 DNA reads TGTGCCAGCAACACACGGGACAGGGAGTACGAGCAGTACTTC. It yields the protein CASNTRDREYEQYF.

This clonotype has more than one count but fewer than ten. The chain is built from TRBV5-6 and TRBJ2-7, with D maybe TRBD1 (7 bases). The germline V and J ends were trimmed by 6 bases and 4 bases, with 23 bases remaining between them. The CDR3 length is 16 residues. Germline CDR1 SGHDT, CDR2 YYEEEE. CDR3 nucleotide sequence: TGTGCCAGCAACCAGGGGGGTCCAAACGGTGTATACGAGCAGTACTTC. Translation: CASNQGGPNGVYEQYF.

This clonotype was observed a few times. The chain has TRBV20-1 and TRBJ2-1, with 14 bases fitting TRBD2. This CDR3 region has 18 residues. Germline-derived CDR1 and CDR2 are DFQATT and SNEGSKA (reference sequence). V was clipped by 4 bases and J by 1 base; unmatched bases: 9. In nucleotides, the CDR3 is TGCAGTGCTACACCTGGGACTAGCGGGAGTTTGTCCTACAATGAGCAGTTCTTC. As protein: CSATPGTSGSLSYNEQFF.

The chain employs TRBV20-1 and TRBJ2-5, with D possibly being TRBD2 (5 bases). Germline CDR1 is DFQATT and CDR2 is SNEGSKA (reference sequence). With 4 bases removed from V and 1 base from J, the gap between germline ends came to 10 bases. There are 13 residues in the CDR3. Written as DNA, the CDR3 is TGCAGTGCTACCGTAAGCGGCCAAGAGACCCAGTACTTC. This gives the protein CSATVSGQETQYF.

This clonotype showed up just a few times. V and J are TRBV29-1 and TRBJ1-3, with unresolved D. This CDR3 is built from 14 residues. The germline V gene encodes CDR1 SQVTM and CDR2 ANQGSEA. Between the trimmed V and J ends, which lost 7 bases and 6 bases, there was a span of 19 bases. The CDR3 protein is CSAATQGYTNTIYF. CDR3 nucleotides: TGCAGCGCCGCGACCCAAGGGTATACAAACACCATATATTTT.

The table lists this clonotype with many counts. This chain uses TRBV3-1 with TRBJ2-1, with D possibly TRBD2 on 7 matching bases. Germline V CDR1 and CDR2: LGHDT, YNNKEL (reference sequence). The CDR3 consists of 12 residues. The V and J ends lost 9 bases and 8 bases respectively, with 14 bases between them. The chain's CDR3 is CASNKGGDEQFF. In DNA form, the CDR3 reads TGTGCCAGTAACAAAGGGGGGGATGAGCAGTTCTTC.

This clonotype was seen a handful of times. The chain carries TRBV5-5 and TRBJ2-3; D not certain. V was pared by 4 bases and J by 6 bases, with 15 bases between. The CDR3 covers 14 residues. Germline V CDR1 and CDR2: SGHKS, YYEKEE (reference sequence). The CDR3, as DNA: TGTGCCAGCAGCCCAGAGTGGGGATCGGATACGCAGTATTTT. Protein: CASSPEWGSDTQYF.

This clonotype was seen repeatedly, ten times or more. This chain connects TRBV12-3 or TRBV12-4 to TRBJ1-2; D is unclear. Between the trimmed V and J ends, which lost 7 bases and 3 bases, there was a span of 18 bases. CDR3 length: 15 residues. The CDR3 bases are TGTGCCAGCACCCCGACGGGGAGGGCGGACTATGGCTACACCTTC. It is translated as CASTPTGRADYGYTF.

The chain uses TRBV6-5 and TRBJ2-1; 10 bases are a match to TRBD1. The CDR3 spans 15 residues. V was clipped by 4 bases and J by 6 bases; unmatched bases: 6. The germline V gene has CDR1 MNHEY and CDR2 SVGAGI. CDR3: CASSFLRTGGNEQFF. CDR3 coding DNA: TGTGCCAGCAGTTTCCTCCGGACAGGGGGCAATGAGCAGTTCTTC.

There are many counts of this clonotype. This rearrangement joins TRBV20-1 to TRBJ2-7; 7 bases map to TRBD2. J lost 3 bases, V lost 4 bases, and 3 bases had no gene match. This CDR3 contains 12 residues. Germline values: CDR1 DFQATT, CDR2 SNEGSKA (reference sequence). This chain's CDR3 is CSAKGRDYEQYF. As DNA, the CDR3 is TGCAGTGCTAAAGGGAGGGACTACGAGCAGTACTTC.

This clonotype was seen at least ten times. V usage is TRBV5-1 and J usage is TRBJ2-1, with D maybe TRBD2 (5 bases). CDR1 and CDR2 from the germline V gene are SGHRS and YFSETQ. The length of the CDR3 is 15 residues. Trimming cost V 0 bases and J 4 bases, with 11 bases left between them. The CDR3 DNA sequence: TGCGCCAGCAGCTTGGTCAGCGGACCTTACAATGAGCAGTTCTTC. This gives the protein CASSLVSGPYNEQFF.

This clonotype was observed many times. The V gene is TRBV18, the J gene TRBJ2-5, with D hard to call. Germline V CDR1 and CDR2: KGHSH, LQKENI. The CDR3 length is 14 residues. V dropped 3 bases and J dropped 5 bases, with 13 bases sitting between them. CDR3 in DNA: TGTGCCAGCTCACCCGGGCCCTCCGGCGAGACCCAGTACTTC. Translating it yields CASSPGPSGETQYF.

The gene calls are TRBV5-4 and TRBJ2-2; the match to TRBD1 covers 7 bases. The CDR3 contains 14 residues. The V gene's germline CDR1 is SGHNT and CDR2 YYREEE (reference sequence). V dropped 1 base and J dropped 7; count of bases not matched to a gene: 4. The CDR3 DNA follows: TGTGCCAGCAGCTTGCCACAGGGGAACGGGGAGCTGTTTTTT. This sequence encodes CASSLPQGNGELFF.

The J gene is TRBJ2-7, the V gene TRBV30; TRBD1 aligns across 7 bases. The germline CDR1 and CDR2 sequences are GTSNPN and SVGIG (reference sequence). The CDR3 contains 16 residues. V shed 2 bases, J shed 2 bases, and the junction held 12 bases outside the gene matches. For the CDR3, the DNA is TGTGCCTGGAGTCGAACGCGGACAGGCAGCCCCTACGAGCAGTACTTC. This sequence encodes CAWSRTRTGSPYEQYF.

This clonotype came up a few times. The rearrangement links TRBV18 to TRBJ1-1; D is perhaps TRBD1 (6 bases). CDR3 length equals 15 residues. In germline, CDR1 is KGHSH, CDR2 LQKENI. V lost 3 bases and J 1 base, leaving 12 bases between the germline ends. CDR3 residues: CASSPPGTPNTEAFF. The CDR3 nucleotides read TGTGCCAGCTCACCTCCCGGGACACCGAACACTGAAGCTTTCTTT.

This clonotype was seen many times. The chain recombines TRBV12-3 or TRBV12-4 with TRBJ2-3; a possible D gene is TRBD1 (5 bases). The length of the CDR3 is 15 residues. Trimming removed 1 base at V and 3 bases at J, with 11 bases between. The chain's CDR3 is CASSLEGSSTDTQYF. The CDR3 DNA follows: TGTGCCAGCAGTTTAGAGGGGTCGAGTACAGATACGCAGTATTTT.

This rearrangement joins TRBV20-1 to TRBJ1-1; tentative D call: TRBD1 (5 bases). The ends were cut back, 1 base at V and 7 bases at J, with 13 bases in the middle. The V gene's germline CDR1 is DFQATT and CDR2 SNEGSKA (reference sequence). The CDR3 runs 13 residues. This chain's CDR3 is CSARATGYIEAFF. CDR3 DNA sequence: TGCAGTGCTAGAGCCACAGGTTATATTGAAGCTTTCTTT.

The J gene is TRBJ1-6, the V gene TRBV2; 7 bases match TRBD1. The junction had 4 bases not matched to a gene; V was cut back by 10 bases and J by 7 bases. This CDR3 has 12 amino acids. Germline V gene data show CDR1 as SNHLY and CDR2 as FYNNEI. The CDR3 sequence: CATGTANSPLHF. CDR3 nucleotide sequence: TGTGCCACCGGGACAGCCAATTCACCCCTCCACTTT.